What follows are 29 T cell receptor beta chains derived from one specimen sequenced in a study of graft-versus-host responses after intestinal transplantation. These TCRs are of unknown antigen specificity. Profiling relied on immunoSEQ multiplex PCR, and the TCRdb table lists in-frame clones only, not all of them. This table holds around 76,000 clones, roughly 94% found once. Material: unstimulated CD8+ T cells sorted from spleen or lymph node cells, obtained before intestinal transplant. The receptors come from a human donor who received an intestinal transplant.

This chain joins TRBV10-1 and TRBJ2-3; TRBD2 agrees at 8 bases. Germline values: CDR1 WNHNN, CDR2 SYGVQD (reference sequence). The CDR3 runs 13 residues. The trim removed 4 bases at V and 5 bases at J, leaving 2 bases unmatched. CDR3 bases: TGCGCCAGCAGTGCCCTAGCGGGAGATACGCAGTATTTT. Its translation is CASSALAGDTQYF.

The table lists this clone with a count of one. The chain recombines TRBV27 with TRBJ2-7; either TRBD1 or TRBD2 may fit D (5 bases each). Germline CDR1 and CDR2: MNHEY and SMNVEV (reference sequence). V was clipped by 3 bases and J by 1 base, with 7 bases between them. The length of the CDR3 is 13 residues. Here the CDR3 reads CASSLGDSYEQYF. Written as DNA, the CDR3 is TGTGCCAGCAGTTTGGGGGATTCCTACGAGCAGTACTTC.

This chain joins TRBV5-6 and TRBJ1-2; D is ambiguous. With 0 bases removed from V and 8 bases from J, the gap between germline ends came to 11 bases. This CDR3 is 13 amino acids long. CDR1 is SGHDT and CDR2 is YYEEEE in the germline V gene. CDR3 protein: CASSLGWERGYTF. DNA of the CDR3: TGTGCCAGCAGCTTGGGGTGGGAACGAGGCTACACCTTC.

V is TRBV27 and J is TRBJ2-7; a weak D match, TRBD2 (5 bases). The CDR3 spans 14 residues. V was pared by 0 bases and J by 2 bases, with 8 bases between. The germline gives CDR1 MNHEY, CDR2 SMNVEV (reference sequence). CDR3 DNA: TGTGCCAGCAGTTTATCCAGCGGCCCCTACGAGCAGTACTTC. Amino acid sequence: CASSLSSGPYEQYF.

The rearrangement uses TRBV27 and TRBJ1-2; D is perhaps TRBD1 (5 bases). The CDR3 length is 14 residues. Looked up from germline, CDR1 is MNHEY and CDR2 is SMNVEV (reference sequence). V was trimmed by 8 bases and J by 0 bases, leaving 13 bases between them. The CDR3, as DNA: TGTGCCAGCGGGGACGGTCACGCTAACTATGGCTACACCTTC. Translated: CASGDGHANYGYTF.

V gene TRBV27 combines with J gene TRBJ2-1, with TRBD2 identical over 10 bases. From germline, CDR1 is MNHEY and CDR2 SMNVEV (reference sequence). The CDR3 spans 15 residues. The V segment lost 3 bases and the J segment 3 bases; nucleotides outside the gene matches: 2. CDR3 bases: TGTGCCAGCAGTTTCGGGACTAGCGACTACAATGAGCAGTTCTTC. It translates to CASSFGTSDYNEQFF.

The genes are TRBV27 and TRBJ1-3; the D gene is possibly TRBD1 (5 bases). The CDR3 totals 16 residues. In germline, CDR1 is MNHEY, CDR2 SMNVEV (reference sequence). Trimming removed 4 bases from V and 0 bases from J, with 13 bases in between. For the CDR3, the DNA is TGTGCCAGCAGTTCGGCTTCGGGGGGCTCTGGAAACACCATATATTTT. Translated: CASSSASGGSGNTIYF.

The chain is built from TRBV4-1 and TRBJ1-5; D is unclear. Germline values: CDR1 MGHRA, CDR2 YSYEKL. The CDR3 has 18 residues. Trimming stripped 1 base from V and 0 bases from J, with 16 bases between. Written as DNA, the CDR3 is TGCGCCAGCAGCCAAGGATCTATCGACACCTATAGCAATCAGCCCCAGCATTTT. It specifies CASSQGSIDTYSNQPQHF.

The J gene is TRBJ1-2, the V gene TRBV7-8; no definite D call. The CDR3 covers 12 residues. The germline V gene encodes CDR1 SGHVS and CDR2 FQNEAQ. With 5 bases removed from V and 5 bases from J, the gap between germline ends came to 9 bases. CDR3 coding DNA: TGTGCCAGCAGCCCCCCCCCATATGGCTACACCTTC. This gives the protein CASSPPPYGYTF. The complete variable domain, with remaining parts taken from reference TRBV7-8 and TRBJ1-2, reads GAGVSQSPRYKVAKRGQDVALRCDPISGHVSLFWYQQALGQGPEFLTYFQNEAQLDKSGLPSDRFFAERPEGSVSTLKIQRTQQEDSAVYLCASSPPPYGYTFGSGTRLTVV.

This chain links TRBV6-1 with TRBJ2-1; possible D gene TRBD2, 6 bases. The CDR3 extends over 13 amino acids. Germline V gene sequence: CDR1 MNHNS, CDR2 SASEGT. Trimming shortened V by 2 bases and J by 13 bases, and 15 bases separated the two germline ends. CDR3 residues: CASSESRDFDQFF. CDR3 DNA: TGTGCCAGCAGTGAAAGCCGGGACTTCGACCAGTTCTTC.

The chain couples TRBV13 to TRBJ1-3; TRBD1 matches at 7 bases. CDR1 and CDR2 (germline): PRHDT, FYEKMQ (reference sequence). CDR3 length: 14 residues. The trim removed 2 bases at V and 8 bases at J, leaving 6 bases unmatched. The chain's CDR3 is CASSLNRGEDTIYF. The CDR3 DNA follows: TGTGCCAGCAGCTTAAACAGGGGTGAGGACACCATATATTTT.

The chain couples TRBV27 to TRBJ2-1; D unclear. The CDR3 contains 12 residues. Germline assignment: CDR1 MNHEY and CDR2 SMNVEV (reference sequence). V was cut by 6 bases and J by 4 bases, with 7 bases left in between. CDR3 loop: CASRSPYNEQFF. The CDR3 region has the DNA TGTGCCAGCAGATCCCCATACAATGAGCAGTTCTTC.

The chain uses TRBV5-1 and TRBJ1-5; 8 positions agree with TRBD1. The germline V gene encodes CDR1 SGHRS and CDR2 YFSETQ. The CDR3 is 15 amino acids. The J segment lost 2 bases and the V segment lost 4 bases, leaving 5 bases of the junction unmatched. The DNA for the CDR3 is TGCGCCAGCAGCCCCCGGACAGGGCGCAATCAGCCCCAGCATTTT. It codes for CASSPRTGRNQPQHF.

The chain combines TRBV27 with TRBJ1-4, with D tentatively TRBD1 (5 bases). Trimming removed 2 bases from V and 3 bases from J, with 19 bases in between. The CDR3 totals 18 residues. The germline V gene has CDR1 MNHEY and CDR2 SMNVEV (reference sequence). In nucleotides, the CDR3 is TGTGCCAGCAGTTTAAAACCCCACGGGAGGGGTGCTAATGAAAAACTGTTTTTT. It translates to CASSLKPHGRGANEKLFF.

V is TRBV27 and J is TRBJ2-6; D uncertain. The CDR3 runs 18 residues. V was shortened by 2 bases and J by 0 bases, with 14 bases between the two germline ends. Germline V gene sequence: CDR1 MNHEY, CDR2 SMNVEV (reference sequence). The CDR3 loop is CASSLVADGVSGANVLTF. The CDR3 DNA reads TGTGCCAGCAGTTTAGTGGCGGACGGCGTCTCTGGGGCCAACGTCCTGACTTTC.

In this sample, this clone turned up once. The CDR3 reads CASSQGRAVNTEAFF. Written as DNA, the CDR3 is TGCGCCAGCAGCCAAGGGAGGGCGGTGAACACTGAAGCTTTCTTT. V and J are TRBV4-1 and TRBJ1-1; D remains ambiguous. V was trimmed by 1 base and J by 0 bases, leaving 9 bases between them. This CDR3 spans 15 amino acids. CDR1 is MGHRA, CDR2 YSYEKL, per germline.

This clone was seen only once. The CDR3 reads CASFGGDNSPLHF. In nucleotides, the CDR3 is TGTGCCAGCTTTGGAGGGGATAATTCACCCCTCCACTTT. The rearrangement uses TRBV6-5 and TRBJ1-6, with D perhaps TRBD1 (5 bases). The CDR3 length is 13 residues. V gave up 8 bases and J gave up 5 bases, with 10 bases separating them. The V gene's germline CDR1 is MNHEY and CDR2 SVGAGI.

This clone was counted only a few times. The genes are TRBV10-3 and TRBJ1-5; tentatively, D is TRBD1 (5 bases). Trimming removed 2 bases at V and 2 bases at J, with 10 bases between. The CDR3 has 15 residues. Germline CDR1 ENHRY, CDR2 SYGVKD. The CDR3 sequence is CAISEGTGGNQPQHF. For the CDR3, the DNA is TGTGCCATCAGTGAGGGGACGGGGGGCAATCAGCCCCAGCATTTT.

The chain recombines TRBV4-1 with TRBJ2-1; the D gene could be TRBD1 or TRBD2 (5 bases each). The V gene's germline CDR1 is MGHRA and CDR2 YSYEKL. This CDR3 has 17 residues. Trimming pared 0 bases from V and 6 bases from J, leaving 18 bases between. As DNA, the CDR3 is TGCGCCAGCAGCCAAGATTATTTATGGGGGAAAGTCAATGAGCAGTTCTTC. Residues: CASSQDYLWGKVNEQFF.

The chain employs TRBV6-4 and TRBJ2-1, with 10 bases identical to TRBD2. Germline V CDR1 and CDR2: MRHNA, SNTAGT. Trimming at V came to 0 bases and at J to 6 bases, leaving 2 bases not matched to a gene. The CDR3 consists of 15 residues. The CDR3 loop reads CASSDSSSGSNEQFF. The CDR3 DNA follows: TGTGCCAGCAGTGACTCATCTAGCGGGAGCAATGAGCAGTTCTTC.

The V call is TRBV6-5, the J call TRBJ2-7; no definite D call. There are 12 residues in the CDR3. V dropped 10 bases and J dropped 1 base, with 11 bases sitting between them. The germline gives CDR1 MNHEY, CDR2 SVGAGI. In DNA, the CDR3 is TGTGCCACCGAGGACCCATCCTACGAGCAGTACTTC. This codes for CATEDPSYEQYF.

As DNA, the CDR3 is TGCAGCGTTGAAGAAGGAGTAATTTACAATGAGCAGTTCTTC. This gives the protein CSVEEGVIYNEQFF. The genes are TRBV29-1 and TRBJ2-1; D uncertain. CDR1 SQVTM and CDR2 ANQGSEA come from the germline V gene. There are 14 residues in the CDR3. V lost 0 bases and J lost 4, with 10 bases in between.

The genes are TRBV25-1 and TRBJ1-1, with no clear D. The germline V gene encodes CDR1 MGHDK and CDR2 SYGVNS. Trimming stripped 2 bases from V and 7 bases from J, with 8 bases between. CDR3 length equals 12 residues. In DNA, the CDR3 is TGTGCCAGCAGTGAACCGGGAAATGAAGCTTTCTTT. Its protein product is CASSEPGNEAFF. The full variable domain, its missing parts supplied by reference TRBV25-1 and TRBJ1-1, is EADIYQTPRYLVIGTGKKITLECSQTMGHDKMYWYQQDPGMELHLIHYSYGVNSTEKGDLSSESTVSRIRTEHFPLTLESARPSHTSQYLCASSEPGNEAFFGQGTRLTVV.

V gene TRBV5-6 combines with J gene TRBJ2-1; 11 bases line up with TRBD2. The germline gives CDR1 SGHDT, CDR2 YYEEEE. The CDR3 loop spans 16 amino acids. Trimming took 3 bases from V and 5 from J; bases not matched to a gene: 7. The CDR3 sequence: CASSWTGLAVNNEQFF. CDR3 nucleotides: TGTGCCAGCAGCTGGACGGGACTAGCGGTTAACAATGAGCAGTTCTTC.

This clone showed up just a few times. The chain has TRBV6-1 and TRBJ1-5; D is undetermined. The germline V and J ends were trimmed by 2 bases and 5 bases, with 13 bases remaining between them. The CDR3 consists of 15 residues. CDR1 and CDR2 (germline): MNHNS, SASEGT. The CDR3 is CASSELYITDQPQHF. As DNA, the CDR3 is TGTGCCAGCAGTGAATTATATATAACTGATCAGCCCCAGCATTTT.

This sequence joins TRBV11-2 and TRBJ2-1, with TRBD2 matching 7 bases. This CDR3 comprises 15 residues. Germline V gene data show CDR1 as SGHAT and CDR2 as FQNNGV. V was clipped by 1 base and J by 6 bases; unmatched bases: 6. The CDR3 DNA is TGTGCCAGCAGCTTAGGACTAGCTTTTACCAATGAGCAGTTCTTC. Translating gives CASSLGLAFTNEQFF.

This chain joins TRBV5-6 and TRBJ2-2, with D possibly matching TRBD2 (5 bases). Per germline, CDR1 SGHDT and CDR2 YYEEEE. There are 15 residues in the CDR3. Trimming stripped 1 base from V and 9 bases from J, with 16 bases between. CDR3 loop: CASSLQLVGSRELFF. DNA of the CDR3: TGTGCCAGCAGCTTGCAACTAGTAGGGTCCCGGGAGCTGTTTTTT.

Here the CDR3 DNA reads TGTGCCAGCAGTTACTCGAGCACTAAGGGCGAGCAGTACTTC. It yields the protein CASSYSSTKGEQYF. The chain employs TRBV6-5 and TRBJ2-7; D not certain. V was clipped by 0 bases and J by 6 bases, with 12 bases between them. Per germline, CDR1 MNHEY and CDR2 SVGAGI. The CDR3 consists of 14 residues.

CDR3 in amino acids: CASSYRDTGTGELFF. CDR3 bases: TGTGCCAGCAGTTATCGGGACACCGGAACCGGGGAGCTGTTTTTT. This chain uses TRBV6-5 with TRBJ2-2, with a possible D match to TRBD1 (6 bases). The CDR3 totals 15 residues. Germline CDR1 and CDR2: MNHEY and SVGAGI. Trimming stripped 3 bases from V and 5 bases from J, with 13 bases between.